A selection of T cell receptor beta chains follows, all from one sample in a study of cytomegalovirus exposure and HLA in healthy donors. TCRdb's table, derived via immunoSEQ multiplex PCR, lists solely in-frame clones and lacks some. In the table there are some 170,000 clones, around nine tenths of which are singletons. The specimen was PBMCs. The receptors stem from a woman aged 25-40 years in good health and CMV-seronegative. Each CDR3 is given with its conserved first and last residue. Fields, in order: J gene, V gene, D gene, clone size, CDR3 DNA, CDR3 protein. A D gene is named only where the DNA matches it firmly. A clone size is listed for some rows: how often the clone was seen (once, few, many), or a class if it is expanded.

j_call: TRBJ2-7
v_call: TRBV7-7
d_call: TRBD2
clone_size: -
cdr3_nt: TGTGCTAGCAGCTTAGCGTCGGGGGGTGAGCAGTACTTC
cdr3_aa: CASSLASGGEQYF

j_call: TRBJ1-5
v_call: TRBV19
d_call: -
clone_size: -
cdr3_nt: TGTGCCTCCTGCCCCCACGTAGATAGCAATCAGCCCCAGCATTTT
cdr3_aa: CASCPHVDSNQPQHF

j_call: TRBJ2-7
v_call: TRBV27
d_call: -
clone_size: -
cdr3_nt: TGTGCCAGTGGGGGGTACGGGTACGAGCAGTACTTC
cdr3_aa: CASGGYGYEQYF

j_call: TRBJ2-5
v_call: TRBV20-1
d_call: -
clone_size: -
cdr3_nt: TGCAGTGCTCCTTTGGAGACCCAGTACTTC
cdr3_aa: CSAPLETQYF

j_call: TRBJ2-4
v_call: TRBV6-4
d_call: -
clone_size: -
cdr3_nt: TGTGCCAGCAGGGCAATAGAGGAGGCCAAAAACATTCAGTACTTC
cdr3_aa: CASRAIEEAKNIQYF

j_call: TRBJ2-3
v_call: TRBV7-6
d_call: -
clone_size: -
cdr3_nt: TGTGCCAGCAGCTCCACTTCTGTTCAATTCCGGGGCACAGATACGCAGTATTTT
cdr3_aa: CASSSTSVQFRGTDTQYF

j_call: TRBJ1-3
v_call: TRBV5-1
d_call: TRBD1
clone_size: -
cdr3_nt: TGCGCCAGCAGCCGACAGGGACTGGCTGGAAACACCATATATTTT
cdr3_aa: CASSRQGLAGNTIYF

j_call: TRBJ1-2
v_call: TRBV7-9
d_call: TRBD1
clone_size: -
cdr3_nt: TGTGCCAGCAGCCTACAGGGGGCTTATGGCTACACCTTC
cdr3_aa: CASSLQGAYGYTF

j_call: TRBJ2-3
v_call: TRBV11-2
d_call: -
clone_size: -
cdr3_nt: TGTGCCAGCAGCTTAGCGTCGGCGGATGTAGGAGATACGCAGTATTTT
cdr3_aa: CASSLASADVGDTQYF

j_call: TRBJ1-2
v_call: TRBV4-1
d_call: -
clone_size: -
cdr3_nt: TGCGCCAGCAGCCAGAGCAACCGACAGGCCTCATATGGCTACACCTTC
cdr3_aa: CASSQSNRQASYGYTF

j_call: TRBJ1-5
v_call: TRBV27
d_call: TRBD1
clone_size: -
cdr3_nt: TGTGCCAGCAGCCGGACAGGGGATCAGCCCCAGCATTTT
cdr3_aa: CASSRTGDQPQHF

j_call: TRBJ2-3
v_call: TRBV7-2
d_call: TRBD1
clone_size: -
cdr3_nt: TGTGCCAGCAGCCTCCATGGACAGGGGACAAGCACAGATACGCAGTATTTT
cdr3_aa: CASSLHGQGTSTDTQYF

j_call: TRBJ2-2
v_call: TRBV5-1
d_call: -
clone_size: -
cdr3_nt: TGCGCCAGCAGCTTGGAATTTGCGACCGGGGAGCTGTTTTTT
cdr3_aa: CASSLEFATGELFF

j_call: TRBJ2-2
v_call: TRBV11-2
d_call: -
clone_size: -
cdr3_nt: TGTGCCAGCAGCCCAGGAGCGTGGGGGCAGAACACCGGGGAGCTGTTTTTT
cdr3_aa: CASSPGAWGQNTGELFF

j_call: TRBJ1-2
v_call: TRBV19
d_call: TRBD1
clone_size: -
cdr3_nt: TGTGCCAGTAGTATCGGGACAGGTCGCTATGGCTACACCTTC
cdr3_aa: CASSIGTGRYGYTF

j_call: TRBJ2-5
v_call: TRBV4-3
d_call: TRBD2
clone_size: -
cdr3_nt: TGCGCCAGCAGCCAAGGTTGGGGGGGACTACAAGAGACCCAGTACTTC
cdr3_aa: CASSQGWGGLQETQYF

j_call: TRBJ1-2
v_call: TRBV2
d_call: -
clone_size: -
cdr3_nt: TGTGCCAGCAGTGTAGACTCTACCTCCTATGGCTACACCTTC
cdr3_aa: CASSVDSTSYGYTF

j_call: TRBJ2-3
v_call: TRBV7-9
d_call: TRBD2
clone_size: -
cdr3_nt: TGTGCCAGCAGCCCACGGGGGGCAGATACGCAGTATTTT
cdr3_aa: CASSPRGADTQYF

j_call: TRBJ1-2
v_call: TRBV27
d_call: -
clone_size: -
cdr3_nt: TGTGCCAGCAGTTTCCTGGACGGGAGAGCCAACTATGGCTACACCTTC
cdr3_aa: CASSFLDGRANYGYTF

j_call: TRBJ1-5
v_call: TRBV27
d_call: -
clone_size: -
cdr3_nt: TGTGCCAGCAGTGTGGCCCTTGGCCAGCCCCAGCATTTT
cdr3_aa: CASSVALGQPQHF

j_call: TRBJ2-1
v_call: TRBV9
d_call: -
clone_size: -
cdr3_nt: TGTGCCAGCAACCGACCGACTGACAATGAGCAGTTCTTC
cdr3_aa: CASNRPTDNEQFF

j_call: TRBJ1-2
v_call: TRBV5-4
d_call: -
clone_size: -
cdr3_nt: TGTGCCAGCAGCCTACGACAGGCCTATGGCTACACCTTC
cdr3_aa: CASSLRQAYGYTF

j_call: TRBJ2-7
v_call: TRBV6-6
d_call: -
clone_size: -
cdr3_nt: TGTGCCAGCAGTTACTCTCGACAGCAATTTTACGAGCAGTACTTC
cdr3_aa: CASSYSRQQFYEQYF

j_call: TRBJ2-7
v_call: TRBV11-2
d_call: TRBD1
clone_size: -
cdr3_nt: TGTGCCAGCACCTCAACAGGGGGCGCGGGCTACGAGCAGTACTTC
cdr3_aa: CASTSTGGAGYEQYF

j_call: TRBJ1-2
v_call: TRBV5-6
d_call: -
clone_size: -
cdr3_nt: TGTGCCAGCAGCCCGGACCGGGAGGGTGGCTACTATGGCTACACCTTC
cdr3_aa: CASSPDREGGYYGYTF

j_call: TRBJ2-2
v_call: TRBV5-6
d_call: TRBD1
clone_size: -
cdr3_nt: TGTGCCAGCAGCTTGGTGACAGGGGACATTTTTAGCAACACCGGGGAGCTGTTTTTT
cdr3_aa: CASSLVTGDIFSNTGELFF

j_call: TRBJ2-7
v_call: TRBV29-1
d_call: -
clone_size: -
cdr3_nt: TGCAGCGTTGAAGGGACAGCCTACGAGCAGTACTTC
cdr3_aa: CSVEGTAYEQYF

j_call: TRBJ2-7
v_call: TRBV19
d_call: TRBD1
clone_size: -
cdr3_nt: TGTGCCAGTAGCGGTGGGACAGGGGACTACGAGCAGTACTTC
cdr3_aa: CASSGGTGDYEQYF

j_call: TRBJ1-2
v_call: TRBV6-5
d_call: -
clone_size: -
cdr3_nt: TGTGCCAGCAGTTACAGGGGATCTAACTATGGCTACACCTTC
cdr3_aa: CASSYRGSNYGYTF

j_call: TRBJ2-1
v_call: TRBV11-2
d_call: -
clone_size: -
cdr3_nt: TGTGCCAGCAGCGACTCCACCGGACTTTCCTACAATGAGCAGTTCTTC
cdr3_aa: CASSDSTGLSYNEQFF

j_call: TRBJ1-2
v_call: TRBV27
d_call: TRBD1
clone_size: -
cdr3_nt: TGTGCCAGCAGTCCCGACAGGGGGCGCAGCTATGGCTACACCTTC
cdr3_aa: CASSPDRGRSYGYTF

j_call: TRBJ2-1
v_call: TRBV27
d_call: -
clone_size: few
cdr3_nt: TGTGCCAGCAGTTTAGTCGGGGGTGGCTCCTACAATGAGCAGTTCTTC
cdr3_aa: CASSLVGGGSYNEQFF

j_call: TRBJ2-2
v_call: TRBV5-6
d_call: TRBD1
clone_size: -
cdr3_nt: TGTGCCAGCAGCCTACAGGGGATCGGGGAGCTGTTTTTT
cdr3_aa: CASSLQGIGELFF

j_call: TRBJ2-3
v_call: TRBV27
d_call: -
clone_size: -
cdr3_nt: TGTGCCAGCAGTTTTCGTAGCACAGATACGCAGTATTTT
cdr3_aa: CASSFRSTDTQYF

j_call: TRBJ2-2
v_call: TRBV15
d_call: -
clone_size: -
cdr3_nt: TGTGCCACCAGCAGAGACCTCAGGGACACCGGGGAGCTGTTTTTT
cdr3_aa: CATSRDLRDTGELFF

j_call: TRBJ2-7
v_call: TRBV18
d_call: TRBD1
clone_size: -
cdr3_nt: TGTGCCAGCTCACTGACGACCGGGACAGGGGTTTACGAGCAGTACTTC
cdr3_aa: CASSLTTGTGVYEQYF

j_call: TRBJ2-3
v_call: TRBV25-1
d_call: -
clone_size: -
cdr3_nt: TGTGCCAACCTGACAGGTACCACAGATACGCAGTATTTT
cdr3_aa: CANLTGTTDTQYF

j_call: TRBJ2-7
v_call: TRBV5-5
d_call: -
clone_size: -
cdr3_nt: TGTGCCAGCAGCCCAGGGGGGCCGGCCTACGAGCAGTACTTC
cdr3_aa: CASSPGGPAYEQYF

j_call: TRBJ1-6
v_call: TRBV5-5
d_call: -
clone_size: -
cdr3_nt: TGTGCCAGCAGGCCCCCTCTGGGGGCCAATTCACCCCTCCACTTT
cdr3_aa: CASRPPLGANSPLHF

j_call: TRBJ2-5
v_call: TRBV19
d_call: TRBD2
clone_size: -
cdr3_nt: TGTGCCAGTAGTATGCAGTCAGGGCCGGGAGGACAAGAGACCCAGTACTTC
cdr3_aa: CASSMQSGPGGQETQYF

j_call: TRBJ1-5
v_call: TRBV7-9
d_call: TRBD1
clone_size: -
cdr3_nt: TGTGCCAGCAGCTTAACAGGGGGCAATCAGCCCCAGCATTTT
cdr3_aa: CASSLTGGNQPQHF